This TCR beta chain was sequenced for a study of blood T cell repertoires in COVID-19 (TCRdb year 2020). In the study overall: Samples covering the acute and convalescent phases of COVID-19 were provided by collaborators in the United States, Italy and Spain. A de-identified subject ID, COVID-19 status, age in years and sex were almost always included in the sample metadata. The material from the prospective study consisted of cDNA or gDNA derived from T cells, B-cell-depleted T cells, or PBMCs. Samples were obtained from the ongoing ImmuneRACE study (first 160 participants) and from roughly 1,300 subjects provided by 6 global collaborators. Where available, HLA class I and class II types were taken from metadata supplied by the sample provider and were not determined by assay-based typing. Deeply sampled blood TCRbeta repertoires from subjects exposed to, actively infected with, or recovered from COVID-19 were included in the dataset. The repertoires were released in a freely available public database intended as a resource for research on the immune response to SARS-CoV-2. Points the paper makes about the study in general: How much clinical and demographic metadata was included differed by source and by participant, and the metadata was provided uncurated.

Collaborating institutions collected whole blood in K2EDTA tubes following their own protocols. For TCRbeta analysis, collaborators shipped samples as frozen whole blood, isolated PBMCs, or DNA extracted from either of those sample types. Concerning this clone: There is no known antigen for this receptor. No base-level quality is on record; no much larger clone is a single base apart.

TCRbeta CDR3 regions were amplified from genomic DNA by means of the immunoSEQ Assay, a bias-controlled multiplex PCR. In the paper's pipeline: The number of nucleated cells in each sample was estimated by amplification of reference gene primers within the assay. Sequence reads were collapsed and filtered to measure the absolute abundance of every unique TCRbeta CDR3 rearrangement. For each sample, productive Simpson clonality was calculated as the square root of Simpson's diversity index over productive rearrangements. The immuneACCESS repertoire file appears here via TCRdb, limited to in-frame rearrangements. These files lack a portion of the clones; in checked studies, under half of the deficit traces to unresolved V genes, and the cause of the others is not known. Clone size and V and J calls were adopted from that table, with D and trimming inferred from the DNA. Counted in this sample were roughly 170,000 clones; about 75% of them appeared once. The top ten clones comprise more than 25% of the sample.

The clonotype originates from a woman in her 70s with acute or convalescent COVID-19. Sequenced: peripheral blood.

The CDR3 loop reads CASSAKAASGNYEQYF. The base sequence is TGTGCCAGCAGCGCGAAGGCAGCTAGCGGGAACTACGAGCAGTACTTC. The chain was built from TRBV9 and TRBJ2-7; TRBD2 fits 9 bases in the junction. The CDR1 and CDR2 encoded by the germline V gene are SGDLS and YYNGEE. The germline V end is reduced by 3 bases and the J end by 3 bases; junction bases left unmatched: 10. The CDR3 measures 16 amino acids from cysteine to phenylalanine. The entry retains the CDR3 DNA only, 48 bases that are in frame from base 1.